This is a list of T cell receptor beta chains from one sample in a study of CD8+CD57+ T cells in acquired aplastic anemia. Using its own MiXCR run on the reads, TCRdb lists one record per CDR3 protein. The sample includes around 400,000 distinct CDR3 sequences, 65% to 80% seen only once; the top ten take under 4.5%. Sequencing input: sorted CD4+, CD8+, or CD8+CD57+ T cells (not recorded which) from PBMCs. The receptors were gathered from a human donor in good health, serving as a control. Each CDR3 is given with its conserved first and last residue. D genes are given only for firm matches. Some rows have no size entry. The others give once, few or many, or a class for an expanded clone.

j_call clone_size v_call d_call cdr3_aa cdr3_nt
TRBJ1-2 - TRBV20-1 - CSATRLRVGYGYTF TGCAGTGCTACACGGCTCAGGGTGGGTTATGGCTACACCTTC
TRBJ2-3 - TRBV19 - CASSIGTAGTETQYF TGTGCCAGTAGTATCGGGACAGCGGGCACAGAAACGCAGTATTTT
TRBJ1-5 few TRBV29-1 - CSVGNTNQPQHF TGCAGCGTTGGAAACACTAATCAGCCCCAGCATTTT
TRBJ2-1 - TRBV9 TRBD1 CASSVGTGGSYNEQFF TGTGCCAGCAGCGTAGGAACAGGGGGCTCCTACAATGAGCAGTTCTTC
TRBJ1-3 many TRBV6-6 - CASSSNDSGNTIYF TGTGCCAGCAGTTCTAACGACTCTGGAAACACCATATATTTT
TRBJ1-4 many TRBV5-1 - CASSYNQVANEKLFF TGCGCTAGCAGCTACAACCAGGTGGCGAATGAAAAACTGTTTTTT
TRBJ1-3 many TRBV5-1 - CASSLHSEYGNTIYF TGCGCCAGCAGCTTACACAGTGAGTATGGAAACACCATATATTTT
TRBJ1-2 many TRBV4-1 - CASSQVRGAPYYGYTF TGCGCCAGCAGCCAAGTGAGGGGAGCGCCCTACTATGGCTACACCTTC
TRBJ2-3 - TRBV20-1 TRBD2 CSASVAGGAPDTQYF TGCAGCGCTAGTGTAGCGGGGGGGGCCCCAGATACGCAGTATTTT
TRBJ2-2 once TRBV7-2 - CASSLELRGDGGELFF TGTGCCAGCAGCTTGGAGCTACGAGGGGACGGCGGGGAGCTGTTTTTT
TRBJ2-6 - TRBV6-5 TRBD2 CASTRRAGAGANVLTF TGTGCCAGCACCAGGCGGGCGGGGGCTGGGGCCAACGTCCTGACTTTC
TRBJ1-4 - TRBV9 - CASSVAGQRNEKLFF TGTGCCAGCAGCGTAGCGGGACAAAGGAATGAAAAACTGTTTTTT
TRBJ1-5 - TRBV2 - CASAPNAGPRHFQPF TGTGCCAGCGCCCCCAATGCCGGCCCGCGCCATTTCCAGCCATTT
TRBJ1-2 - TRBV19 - CASSIGGGPIRYNF TGTGCTAGTAGTATAGGCGGCGGACCGATACGCTACAACTTT
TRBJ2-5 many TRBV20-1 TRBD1 CSARGDRVTETQYF TGCAGTGCTAGGGGGGACAGGGTTACGGAGACCCAGTACTTC
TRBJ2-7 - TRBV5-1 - CAIPLAVYEEYF TGTGCGATTCCGTTGGCGGTCTACGAGGAGTACTTC
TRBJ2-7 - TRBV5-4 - CASSFGAEQYF TGCGCCAGCAGCTTCGGAGCAGAGCAGTACTTC
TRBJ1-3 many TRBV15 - CATSKGGSGNTIYF TGTGCCACCAGCAAGGGGGGATCTGGAAACACCATATATTTT
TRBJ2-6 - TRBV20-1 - CSARSSNQPHVLTF TGCAGTGCTCGAAGCAGCAATCAGCCCCACGTCCTGACTTTC
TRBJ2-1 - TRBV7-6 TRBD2 CASSEARGGAGYFGNEQFF TGTGCCAGCAGCGAAGCGCGCGGGGGGGCCGGGTACTTCGGCAATGAGCAGTTCTTC
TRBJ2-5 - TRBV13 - CATSWDIQETQYF TGTGCCACCAGTTGGGACATCCAAGAGACCCAGTACTTC
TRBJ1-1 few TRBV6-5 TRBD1 CASSYYKTGVNTGAFF TGTGCCAGCAGTTACTACAAAACAGGGGTGAACACTGGAGCTTTCTTT
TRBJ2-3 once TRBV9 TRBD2 CASSIRGAGGPYTQYF TGTGCCAGCAGCATCCGAGGGGCGGGGGGGCCGTATACGCAGTATTTT
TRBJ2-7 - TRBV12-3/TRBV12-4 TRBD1 CASRTQGAVYEQYF TGTGCCAGTCGGACACAGGGGGCAGTTTACGAGCAGTACTTC
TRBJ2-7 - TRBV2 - CASSEIGHGLELYF TGTGCCAGCAGTGAAATAGGACATGGGTTAGAACTGTATTTT
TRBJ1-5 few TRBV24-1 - CATSDTRGPLSQPQHF TGTGCCACCAGTGATACCAGGGGACCTTTAAGTCAGCCCCAGCATTTT
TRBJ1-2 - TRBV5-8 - CASSLTEGKDYGYTF TGTGCCAGCAGTCTAACGGAGGGCAAGGACTATGGCTACACCTTC
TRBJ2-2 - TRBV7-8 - CASSMPGASTGELFF TGTGCCAGCAGTATGCCCGGAGCCAGTACCGGGGAGCTGTTTTTT
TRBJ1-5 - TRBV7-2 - CASSLGPDQQTQHF TGTGCCAGCAGCCTAGGACCGGACCAACAGACCCAGCACTTT
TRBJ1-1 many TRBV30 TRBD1 CAWNTGQGRGEAFF TGTGCCTGGAATACAGGACAGGGGAGGGGTGAAGCTTTCTTT
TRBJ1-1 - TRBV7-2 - CASSLLGRRGFEAFF TGTGCCAGCAGCTTACTGGGACGTCGGGGTTTCGAAGCTTTCTTT
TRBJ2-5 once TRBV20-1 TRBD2 CSASVAGAGSETQYF TGCAGTGCTAGCGTAGCGGGGGCGGGGAGCGAGACCCAGTACTTC
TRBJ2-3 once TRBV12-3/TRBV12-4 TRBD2 CASSPRLANTDTQYF TGTGCCAGCAGTCCTCGACTAGCGAACACAGATACGCAGTATTTT
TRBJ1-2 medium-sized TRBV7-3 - CASSAGSLGGYTF TGTGCCAGCAGCGCGGGAAGTTTGGGAGGCTACACCTTC
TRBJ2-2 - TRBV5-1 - CASSVQGDPGELFF TGCGCCAGCAGTGTACAGGGAGACCCCGGGGAGCTGTTTTTT
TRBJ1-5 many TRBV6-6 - CASSPTNQPQHF TGTGCCAGCAGTCCGACCAATCAGCCCCAGCATTTT
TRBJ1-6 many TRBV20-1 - CSARERESPLHF TGCAGTGCTAGAGAGCGGGAGTCACCCCTCCACTTT
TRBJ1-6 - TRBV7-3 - CASKSENSPLDF TGTGCCAGCAAGTCAGAGAATTCACCCCTTGACTTT
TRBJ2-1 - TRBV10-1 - CASSMDSGRSEQFF TGTGCCAGCAGTATGGATTCAGGTAGGTCCGAGCAGTTCTTC
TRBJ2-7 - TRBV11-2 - CASSLASGSWDSGAGEQYF TGTGCCAGCAGCCTAGCGTCCGGGTCTTGGGATAGCGGCGCGGGGGAGCAGTACTTC
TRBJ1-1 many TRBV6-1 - CASSWEGDTEAFF TGTGCCAGCTCGTGGGAGGGTGACACTGAAGCTTTCTTT
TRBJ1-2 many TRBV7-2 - CASSLDSSGYTF TGTGCCAGCAGCTTAGATTCGAGTGGCTACACCTTC
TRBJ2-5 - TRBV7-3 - CASSDPVGRSYGYF TGTGCCAGCAGCGACCCTGTGGGCAGAAGCTATGGCTACTTC
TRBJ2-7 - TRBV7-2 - CASSLGQQTCEQYF TGCGCCAGCAGCTTAGGACAGCAGACCTGCGAGCAGTACTTC
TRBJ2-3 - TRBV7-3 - CASTLAREEADTQYF TGTGCCAGCACCCTGGCTAGGGAGGAGGCAGATACGCAGTATTTT